By frequency in the sample, the clone carrying this T cell receptor (beta chain) is medium-sized. Its matching antigen is unknown. Germline is not matched at one junction end, which may reflect a read error. These data are taken from a study of neurological immune-mediated disorders. MiXCR was run by TCRdb on the 5' RACE reads, yielding one entry per CDR3 protein. The sample holds roughly 13,000 distinct CDR3 sequences; less than 7.5% are singletons and the top ten take approximately 25%. Points from the study as a whole: In HTLV-1-associated myelopathy, TCR clonal expansion was greatest, whereas multiple sclerosis had the least, falling below healthy controls.

Healthy controls comprised blood bank volunteers in Maryland, USA. The sorted libraries were made from 1 million CD4+ or CD8+ T cells. The CDR3 has 14 residues. The chain links TRBV12-3 or TRBV12-4 to TRBJ1-4, with D hard to call. The sequencing sample was made of CD8+ T cells from blood. The receptor was isolated from a woman aged 40 to 50 in good health. DNA of the CDR3: TGTGCCAGCAGATTAGACATACCTAATGAAAAACTGTTTTTT. Protein sequence: CASRLDIPNEKLFF.